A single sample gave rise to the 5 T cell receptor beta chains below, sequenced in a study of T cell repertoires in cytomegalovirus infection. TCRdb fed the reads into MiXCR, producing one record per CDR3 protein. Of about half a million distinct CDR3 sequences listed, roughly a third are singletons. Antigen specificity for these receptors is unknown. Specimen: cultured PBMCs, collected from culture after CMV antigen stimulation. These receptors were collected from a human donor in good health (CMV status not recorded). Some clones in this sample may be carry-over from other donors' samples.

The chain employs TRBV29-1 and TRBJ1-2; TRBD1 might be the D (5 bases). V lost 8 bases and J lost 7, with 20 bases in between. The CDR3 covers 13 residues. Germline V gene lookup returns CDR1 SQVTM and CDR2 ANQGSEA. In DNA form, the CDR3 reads TGCAGCACTGAGGGCACAGGCGTTCGTGGCTACACCTTC. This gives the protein CSTEGTGVRGYTF.

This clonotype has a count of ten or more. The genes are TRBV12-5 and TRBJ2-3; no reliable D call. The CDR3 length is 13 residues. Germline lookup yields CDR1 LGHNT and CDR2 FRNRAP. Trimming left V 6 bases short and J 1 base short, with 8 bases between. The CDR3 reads CASGRSGTDTQYF. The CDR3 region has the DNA TGTGCTAGTGGCCGGAGCGGCACAGATACGCAGTATTTT.

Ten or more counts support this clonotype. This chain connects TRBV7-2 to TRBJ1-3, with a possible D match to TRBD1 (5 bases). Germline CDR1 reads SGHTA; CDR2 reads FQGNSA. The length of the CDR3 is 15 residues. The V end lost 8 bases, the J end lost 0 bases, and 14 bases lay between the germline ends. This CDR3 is CASAGFILSGNTIYF. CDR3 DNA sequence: TGTGCCAGCGCAGGGTTTATCCTCTCTGGAAACACCATATATTTT.

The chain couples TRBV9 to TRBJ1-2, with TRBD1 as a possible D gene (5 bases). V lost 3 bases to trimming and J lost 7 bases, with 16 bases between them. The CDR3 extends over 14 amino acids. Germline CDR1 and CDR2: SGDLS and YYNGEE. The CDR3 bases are TGTGCCAGCAGCGCTCGAACAGGACTGTTTGGCTACACCTTC. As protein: CASSARTGLFGYTF.

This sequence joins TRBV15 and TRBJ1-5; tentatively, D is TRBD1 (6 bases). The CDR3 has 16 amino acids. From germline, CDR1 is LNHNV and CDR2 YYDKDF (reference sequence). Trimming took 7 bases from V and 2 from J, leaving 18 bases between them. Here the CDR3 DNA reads TGTGCCACCAAAAAAGGGAGACAGGCGGGCAATCAGCCCCAGCATTTT. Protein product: CATKKGRQAGNQPQHF. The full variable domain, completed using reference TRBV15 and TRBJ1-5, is DAMVIQNPRYQVTQFGKPVTLSCSQTLNHNVMYWYQQKSSQAPKLLFHYYDKDFNNEADTPDNFQSRRPNTSFCFLDIRSPGLGDTAMYLCATKKGRQAGNQPQHFGDGTRLSIL.